The rows below give T cell receptor beta chains drawn from one sample of a study of T cell responses to AZD1222 COVID-19 vaccine. This table comes from immunoSEQ multiplex PCR, and its TCRdb copy is limited to in-frame clones, with some not included. The repertoire includes about 130,000 clones, roughly 84% of them detected once, and about 4% sits in the top ten. This specimen consisted of peripheral blood, obtained on day 0 of AZD1222 vaccination. These receptors originate from an adult in good health. Both conserved end residues are part of each CDR3. D genes are given only for firm matches. Only some rows state a clone size, as once, few, many or a class for expanded clones.

CDR3aa	CDR3nt	v_gene	j_gene	d_gene	abundance
CASSLGLALGGELFF	TGCGCCAGCAGCTTGGGGCTAGCCCTGGGCGGGGAGCTGTTTTTT	TRBV5-1	TRBJ2-2	.	.
CATRTDSNQPQHF	TGTGCCACCAGGACTGATAGCAATCAGCCCCAGCATTTT	TRBV10-3	TRBJ1-5	.	once
CASSLSGDSYEQYF	TGCGCCAGCAGCTTAAGCGGGGACTCCTACGAGCAGTACTTC	TRBV5-1	TRBJ2-7	TRBD2	.
CASSPQGADGYTF	TGTGCCAGCAGCCCACAGGGGGCCGATGGCTACACCTTC	TRBV6-4	TRBJ1-2	TRBD1	.
CASSYTTEAFF	TGTGCCAGCAGTTATACCACTGAAGCTTTCTTT	TRBV5-8	TRBJ1-1	.	.
CASTDEGSGWQPQHF	TGTGCCAGTACTGATGAGGGGAGTGGGTGGCAGCCCCAGCATTTT	TRBV19	TRBJ1-5	.	.
CASSQGKDRIGGQPQHF	TGTGCCAGCAGCCAAGGGAAGGACAGAATAGGCGGTCAGCCCCAGCATTTT	TRBV4-2	TRBJ1-5	.	.
CASSRDRRYEQYF	TGTGCCAGTAGTCGGGACAGAAGGTACGAGCAGTACTTC	TRBV19	TRBJ2-7	TRBD1	once
CASSEEGGSGGELFF	TGTGCCAGCAGTGAGGAGGGAGGTAGCGGCGGGGAGCTGTTTTTT	TRBV6-1	TRBJ2-2	.	.
CASRPIGQAPRGQPQHF	TGTGCCAGCAGACCTATCGGACAGGCCCCTCGGGGTCAGCCCCAGCATTTT	TRBV6-2/TRBV6-3	TRBJ1-5	TRBD1	.
CASSLTPGQGYEQYF	TGCGCCAGCAGCTTGACGCCGGGACAGGGGTACGAGCAGTACTTC	TRBV5-1	TRBJ2-7	TRBD1	.
CASSLALPGQGQRTF	TGCGCCAGCAGCTTGGCCTTACCGGGACAGGGGCAAAGGACCTTC	TRBV5-1	TRBJ1-2	TRBD1	.
CASSWTGTSGGKNEQFF	TGTGCCAGCAGCTGGACCGGGACTAGCGGGGGGAAGAATGAGCAGTTCTTC	TRBV7-9	TRBJ2-1	TRBD2	.
CASSLGPGVMETQYF	TGTGCCAGCAGCTTAGGGCCGGGGGTAATGGAGACCCAGTACTTC	TRBV7-6	TRBJ2-5	.	.
CASSPPGQGNNEQFF	TGTGCCAGCAGCCCGCCGGGACAGGGAAATAATGAGCAGTTCTTC	TRBV3-1/TRBV3-2	TRBJ2-1	TRBD1	.
CATSSAGDRVEGYTF	TGTGCCACCAGCAGTGCGGGGGACAGGGTAGAAGGCTACACCTTC	TRBV15	TRBJ1-2	TRBD1	.